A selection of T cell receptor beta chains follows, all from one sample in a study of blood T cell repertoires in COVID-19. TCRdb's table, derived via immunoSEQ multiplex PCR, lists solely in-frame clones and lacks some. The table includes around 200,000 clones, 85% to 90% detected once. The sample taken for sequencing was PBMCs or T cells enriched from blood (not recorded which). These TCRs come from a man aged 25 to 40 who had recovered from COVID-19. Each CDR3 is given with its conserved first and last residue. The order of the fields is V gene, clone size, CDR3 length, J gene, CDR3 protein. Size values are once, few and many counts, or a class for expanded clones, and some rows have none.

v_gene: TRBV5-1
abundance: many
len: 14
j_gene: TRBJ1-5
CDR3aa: CASSLSGDNQPQHF

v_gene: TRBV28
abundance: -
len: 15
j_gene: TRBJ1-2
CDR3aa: CASKKNRDRFDGYTF

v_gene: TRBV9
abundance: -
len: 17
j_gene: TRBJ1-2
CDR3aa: CASSALATGITPYGYTF

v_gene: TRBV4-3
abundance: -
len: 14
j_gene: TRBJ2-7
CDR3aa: CASSQDAGNYEQYF

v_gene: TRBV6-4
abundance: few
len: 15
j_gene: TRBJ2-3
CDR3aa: CASSDSSGDTDTQYF

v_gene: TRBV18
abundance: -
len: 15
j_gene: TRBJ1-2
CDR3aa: CASSPSRTGMFGYTF

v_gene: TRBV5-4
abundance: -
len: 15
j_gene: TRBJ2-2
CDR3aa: CASSSRGGVTGELFF

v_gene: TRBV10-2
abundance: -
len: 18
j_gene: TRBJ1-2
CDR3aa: CASSESARAQTSNYGYTF

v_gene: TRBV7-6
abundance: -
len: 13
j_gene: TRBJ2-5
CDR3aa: CASSTLASETQYF

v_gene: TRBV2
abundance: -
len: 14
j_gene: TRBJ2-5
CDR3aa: CAYSGSGGGETQYF

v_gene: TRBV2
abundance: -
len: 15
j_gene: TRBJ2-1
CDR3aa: CASSEVVTSYNEQFF